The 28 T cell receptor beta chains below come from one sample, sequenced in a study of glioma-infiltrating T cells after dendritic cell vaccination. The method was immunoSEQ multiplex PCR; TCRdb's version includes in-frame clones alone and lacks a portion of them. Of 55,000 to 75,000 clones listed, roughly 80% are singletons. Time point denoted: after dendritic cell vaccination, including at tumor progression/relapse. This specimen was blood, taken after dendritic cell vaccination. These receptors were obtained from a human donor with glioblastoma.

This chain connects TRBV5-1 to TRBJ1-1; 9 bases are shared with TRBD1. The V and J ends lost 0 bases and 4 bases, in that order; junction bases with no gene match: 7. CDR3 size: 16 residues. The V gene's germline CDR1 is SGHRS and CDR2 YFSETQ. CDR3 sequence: CASSLAPGQGGTEAFF. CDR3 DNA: TGCGCCAGCAGCTTGGCCCCGGGACAGGGCGGCACTGAAGCTTTCTTT.

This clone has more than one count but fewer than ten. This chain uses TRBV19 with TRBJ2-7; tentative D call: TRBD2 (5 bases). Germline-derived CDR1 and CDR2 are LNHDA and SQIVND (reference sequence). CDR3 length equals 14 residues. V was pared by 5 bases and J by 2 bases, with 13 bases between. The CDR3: CASSQALLAYEQYF. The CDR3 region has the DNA TGTGCCAGTAGTCAAGCGTTACTAGCCTACGAGCAGTACTTC.

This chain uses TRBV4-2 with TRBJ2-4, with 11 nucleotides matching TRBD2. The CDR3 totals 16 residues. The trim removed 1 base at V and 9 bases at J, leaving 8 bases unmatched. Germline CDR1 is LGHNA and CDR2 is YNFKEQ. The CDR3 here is CASSQGTSGLGAIQYF. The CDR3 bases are TGTGCCAGCAGCCAAGGGACTAGCGGGCTGGGGGCCATTCAGTACTTC.

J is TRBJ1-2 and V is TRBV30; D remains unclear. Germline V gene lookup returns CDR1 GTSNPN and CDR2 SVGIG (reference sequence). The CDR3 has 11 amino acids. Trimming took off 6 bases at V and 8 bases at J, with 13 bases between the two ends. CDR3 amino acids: CACCGIGGYTF. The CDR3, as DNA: TGTGCCTGTTGCGGGATTGGGGGCTACACCTTC.

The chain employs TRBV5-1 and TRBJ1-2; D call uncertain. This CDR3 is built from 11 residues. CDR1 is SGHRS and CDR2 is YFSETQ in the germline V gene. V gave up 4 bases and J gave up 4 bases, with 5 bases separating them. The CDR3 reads CASSPGYGYTF. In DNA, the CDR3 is TGCGCCAGCAGCCCCGGCTATGGCTACACCTTC.

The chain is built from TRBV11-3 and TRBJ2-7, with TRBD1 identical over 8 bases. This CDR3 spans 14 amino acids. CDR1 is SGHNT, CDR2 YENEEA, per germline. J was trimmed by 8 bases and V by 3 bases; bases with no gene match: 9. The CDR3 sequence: CASSLGQEGLKQYF. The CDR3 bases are TGTGCCAGCAGCTTGGGACAGGAAGGGTTGAAGCAGTACTTC. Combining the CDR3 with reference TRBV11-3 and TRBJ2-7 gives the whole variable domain EAGVVQSPRYKIIEKKQPVAFWCNPISGHNTLYWYLQNLGQGPELLIRYENEEAVDDSQLPKDRFSAERLKGVDSTLKIQPAELGDSAVYLCASSLGQEGLKQYFGPGTRLTVT.

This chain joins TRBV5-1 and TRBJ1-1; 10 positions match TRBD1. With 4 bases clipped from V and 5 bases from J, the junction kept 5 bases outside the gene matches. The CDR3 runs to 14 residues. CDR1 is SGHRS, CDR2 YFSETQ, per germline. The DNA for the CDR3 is TGCGCCAGCAGCCCTCCGGGACAGGGGACTGAAGCTTTCTTT. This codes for CASSPPGQGTEAFF.

DNA for the CDR3: TGTGCCAGCAGTTACCGTTGGACAGACGCACCGGGCTACACCTTC. Its protein product is CASSYRWTDAPGYTF. The rearrangement uses TRBV6-5 and TRBJ1-2, with a tentative D call TRBD1 (6 bases). The V end lost 2 bases, the J end lost 8 bases, and 18 bases lay between the germline ends. Germline V gene sequence: CDR1 MNHEY, CDR2 SVGAGI. The CDR3 has 15 amino acids.

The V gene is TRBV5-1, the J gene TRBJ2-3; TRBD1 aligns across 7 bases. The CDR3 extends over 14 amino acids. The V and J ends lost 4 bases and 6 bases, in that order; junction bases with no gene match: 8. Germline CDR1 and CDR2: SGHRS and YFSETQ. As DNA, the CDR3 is TGCGCCAGCAGCCCTGGGACAGCCCGGGATACGCAGTATTTT. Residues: CASSPGTARDTQYF.

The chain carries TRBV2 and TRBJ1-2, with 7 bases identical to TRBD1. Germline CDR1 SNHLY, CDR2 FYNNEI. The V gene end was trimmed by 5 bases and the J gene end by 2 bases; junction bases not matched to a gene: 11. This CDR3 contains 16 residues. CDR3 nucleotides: TGTGCCAGCAGTCTTGAGAGGGGGCAACTGAACTATGGCTACACCTTC. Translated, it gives CASSLERGQLNYGYTF.

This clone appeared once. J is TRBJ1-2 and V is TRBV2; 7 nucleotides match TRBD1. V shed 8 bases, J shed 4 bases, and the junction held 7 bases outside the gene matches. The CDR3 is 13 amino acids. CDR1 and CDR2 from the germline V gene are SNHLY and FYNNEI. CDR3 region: CASPTGDSYGYTF. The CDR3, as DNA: TGTGCCAGCCCTACAGGGGATAGCTATGGCTACACCTTC.

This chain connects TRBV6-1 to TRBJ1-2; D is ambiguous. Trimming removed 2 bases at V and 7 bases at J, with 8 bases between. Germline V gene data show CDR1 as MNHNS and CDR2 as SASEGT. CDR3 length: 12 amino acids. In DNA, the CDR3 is TGTGCCAGCAGTGAATTGGCAGGTGGCTACACCTTC. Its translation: CASSELAGGYTF.

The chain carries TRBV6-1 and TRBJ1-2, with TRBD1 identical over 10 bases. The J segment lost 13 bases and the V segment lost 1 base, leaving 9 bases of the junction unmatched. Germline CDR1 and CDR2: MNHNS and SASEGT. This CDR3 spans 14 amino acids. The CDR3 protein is CASSEGDRGLSSTF. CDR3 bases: TGTGCCAGCAGTGAAGGGGACAGGGGACTCTCGAGCACCTTC.

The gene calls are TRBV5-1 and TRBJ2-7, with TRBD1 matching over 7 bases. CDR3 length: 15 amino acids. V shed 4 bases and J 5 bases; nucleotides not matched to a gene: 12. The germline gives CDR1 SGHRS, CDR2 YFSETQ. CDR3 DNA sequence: TGCGCCAGCAGCCGCTTAAACAGGGGTTTGGACGAGCAGTACTTC. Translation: CASSRLNRGLDEQYF. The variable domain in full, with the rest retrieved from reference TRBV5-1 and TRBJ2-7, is KAGVTQTPRYLIKTRGQQVTLSCSPISGHRSVSWYQQTPGQGLQFLFEYFSETQRNKGNFPGRFSGRQFSNSRSEMNVSTLELGDSALYLCASSRLNRGLDEQYFGPGTRLTVT.

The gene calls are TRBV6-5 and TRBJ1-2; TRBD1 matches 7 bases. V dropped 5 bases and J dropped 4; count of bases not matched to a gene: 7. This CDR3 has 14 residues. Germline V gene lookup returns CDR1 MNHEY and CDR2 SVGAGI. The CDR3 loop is CASSLSQGTYGYTF. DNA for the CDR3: TGTGCCAGCAGTCTGTCACAGGGGACCTATGGCTACACCTTC.

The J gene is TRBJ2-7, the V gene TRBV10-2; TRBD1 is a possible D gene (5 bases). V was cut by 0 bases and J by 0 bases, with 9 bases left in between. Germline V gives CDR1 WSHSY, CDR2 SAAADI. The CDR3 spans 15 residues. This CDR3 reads CASSESGDSSYEQYF. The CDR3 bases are TGCGCCAGCAGTGAGTCTGGTGACAGCTCCTACGAGCAGTACTTC.

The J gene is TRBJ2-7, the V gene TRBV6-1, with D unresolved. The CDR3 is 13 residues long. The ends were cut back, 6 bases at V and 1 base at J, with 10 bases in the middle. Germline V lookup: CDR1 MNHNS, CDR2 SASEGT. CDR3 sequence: CASRSDISYEQYF. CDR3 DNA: TGTGCCAGCAGATCAGACATATCCTACGAGCAGTACTTC.

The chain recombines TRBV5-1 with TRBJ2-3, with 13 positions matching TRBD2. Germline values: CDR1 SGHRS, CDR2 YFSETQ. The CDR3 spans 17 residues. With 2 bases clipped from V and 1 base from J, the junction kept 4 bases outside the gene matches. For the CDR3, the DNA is TGCGCCAGCAGCTTCACAGGGACTAGCGGGGGCACAGATACGCAGTATTTT. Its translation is CASSFTGTSGGTDTQYF.

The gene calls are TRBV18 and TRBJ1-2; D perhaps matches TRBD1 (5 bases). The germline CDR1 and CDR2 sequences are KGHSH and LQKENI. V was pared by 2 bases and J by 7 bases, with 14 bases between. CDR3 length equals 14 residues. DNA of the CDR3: TGTGCCAGCTCACCATCTTCGGGGGAAGGTGGCTACACCTTC. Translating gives CASSPSSGEGGYTF.

CDR3 nucleotide sequence: TGTGCCAGTAGTATAGGAGGGAACGAGCAGTACTTC. Translation: CASSIGGNEQYF. The chain joins TRBV19 to TRBJ2-7; a possible D gene is TRBD2 (5 bases). Per the germline V gene, CDR1 is LNHDA and CDR2 is SQIVND (reference sequence). This CDR3 spans 12 amino acids. Trimming removed 1 base at V and 5 bases at J, with 6 bases between.

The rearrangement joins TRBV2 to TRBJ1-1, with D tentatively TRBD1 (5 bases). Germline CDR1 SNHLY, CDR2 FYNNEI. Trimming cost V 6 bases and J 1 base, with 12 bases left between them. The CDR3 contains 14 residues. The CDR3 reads CASSAGRQNTEAFF. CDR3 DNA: TGTGCCAGCAGCGCGGGACGCCAGAACACTGAAGCTTTCTTT.

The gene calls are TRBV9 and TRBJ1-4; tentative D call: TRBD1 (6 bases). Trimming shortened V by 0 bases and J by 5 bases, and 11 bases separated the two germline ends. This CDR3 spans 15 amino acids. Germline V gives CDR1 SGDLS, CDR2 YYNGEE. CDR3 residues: CASSVVDSSNEKLFF. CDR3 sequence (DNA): TGTGCCAGCAGCGTAGTGGACAGCAGCAATGAAAAACTGTTTTTT.

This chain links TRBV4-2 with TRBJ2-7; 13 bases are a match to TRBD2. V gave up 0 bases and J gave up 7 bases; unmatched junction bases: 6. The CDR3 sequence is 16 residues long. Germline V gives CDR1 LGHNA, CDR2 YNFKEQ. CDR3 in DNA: TGTGCCAGCAGCCAAGATCTGGGACTAGCGGGGCGGGAGCAGTACTTC. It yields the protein CASSQDLGLAGREQYF.

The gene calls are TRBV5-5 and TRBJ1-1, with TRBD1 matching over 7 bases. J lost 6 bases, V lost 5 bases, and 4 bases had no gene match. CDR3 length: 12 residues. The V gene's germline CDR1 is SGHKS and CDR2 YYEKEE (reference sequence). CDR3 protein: CASRRQGPEAFF. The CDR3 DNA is TGTGCCAGCAGAAGACAGGGTCCTGAAGCTTTCTTT.

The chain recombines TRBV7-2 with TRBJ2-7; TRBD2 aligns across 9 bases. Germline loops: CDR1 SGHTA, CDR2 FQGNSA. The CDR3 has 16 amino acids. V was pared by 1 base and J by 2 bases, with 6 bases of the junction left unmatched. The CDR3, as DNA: TGTGCCAGCAGCTTAGTAGCGGGACTAGCCCCCTACGAGCAGTACTTC. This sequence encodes CASSLVAGLAPYEQYF.

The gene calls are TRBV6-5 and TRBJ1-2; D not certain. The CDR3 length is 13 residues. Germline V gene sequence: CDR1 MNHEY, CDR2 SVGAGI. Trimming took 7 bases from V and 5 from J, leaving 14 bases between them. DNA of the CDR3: TGTGCCAGCAATTCGGGAAGCCGTTATGGCTACACCTTC. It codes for CASNSGSRYGYTF.

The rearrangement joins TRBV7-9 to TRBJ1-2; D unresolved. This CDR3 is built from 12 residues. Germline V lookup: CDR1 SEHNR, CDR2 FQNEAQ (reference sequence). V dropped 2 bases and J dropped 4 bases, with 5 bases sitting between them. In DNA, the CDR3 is TGTGCCAGCAGCTTATCCAGCTATGGCTACACCTTC. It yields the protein CASSLSSYGYTF. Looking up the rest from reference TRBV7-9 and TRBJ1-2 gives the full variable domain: DTGVSQNPRHKITKRGQNVTFRCDPISEHNRLYWYRQTLGQGPEFLTYFQNEAQLEKSRLLSDRFSAERPKGSFSTLEIQRTEQGDSAMYLCASSLSSYGYTFGSGTRLTVV.

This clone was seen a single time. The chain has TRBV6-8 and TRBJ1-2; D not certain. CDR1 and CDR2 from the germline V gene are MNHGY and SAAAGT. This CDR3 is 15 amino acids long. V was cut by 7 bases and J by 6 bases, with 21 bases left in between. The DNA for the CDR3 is TGTGCCAGCATCCAGAAAAGGGAGAGAGTCAATGGCTACACCTTC. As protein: CASIQKRERVNGYTF.